This record covers a single T cell receptor (beta chain). In the source study's methods: Reference gene primers were amplified, and this amplification served to estimate nucleated cell counts. Measured with immunoSEQ multiplex PCR; TCRdb has only the in-frame clones, and not every one. V and J calls plus clone size are reproduced from that table; the DNA served to infer D and trimming. The table records about 98,000 clones, around 75% of them present only once. The CDR3 sequence is 19 residues long. CDR1 MRHNA and CDR2 SNTAGT come from the germline V gene. V dropped 6 bases and J dropped 4; count of bases not matched to a gene: 21. This record comes from a study of blood T cell repertoires in COVID-19. Across the whole study: The study drew acute and convalescent COVID-19 samples from the United States, Italy and Spain. PBMCs, B-cell-depleted T cells, or T cells provided the cDNA or gDNA that made up the material.

This rearrangement joins TRBV6-4 to TRBJ1-2; 9 bases are shared with TRBD1. The sample consisted of peripheral blood. The clonotype originates from a man between 70 and 80 years old with acute or convalescent COVID-19. The CDR3 coding sequence is TGTGCCAGCAGCCGGTCGGCCCAACAGGGGGCTAAACAGAGCTATGGCTACACCTTC. This translates into CASSRSAQQGAKQSYGYTF.